The clone carrying this T cell receptor (beta chain) showed up just once. A much larger clonotype is one base distant, so this may be a read error. Within the sample, other DNA sequences also encode this same CDR3. Original processing notes: Reference gene primer amplification gave nucleated cell count estimates. Clones were read by immunoSEQ multiplex PCR, and TCRdb kept only the in-frame ones, dropping some. That table furnishes V, J and clone size, whereas the DNA furnished D and trimming. The sample includes 150,000 to 200,000 clones, 80% of them seen just once. The data were obtained in a study of blood T cell repertoires in COVID-19. Across the whole study: T cells, B-cell-depleted T cells, or PBMCs supplied cDNA or gDNA.

Germline lookup yields CDR1 MNHNS and CDR2 SASEGT. V was trimmed by 0 bases and J by 4 bases, leaving 7 bases between them. The CDR3 contains 14 residues. The J gene is TRBJ1-5, the V gene TRBV6-1; the D is unclear. Sequenced: PBMCs or T cells enriched from blood (not recorded which). The clonotype was recovered from a man between 60 and 75 years old who had been exposed to COVID-19. The CDR3 spells CASSEAPGNQPQHF. The CDR3 coding sequence is TGTGCCAGCAGTGAAGCGCCCGGGAATCAGCCCCAGCATTTT.